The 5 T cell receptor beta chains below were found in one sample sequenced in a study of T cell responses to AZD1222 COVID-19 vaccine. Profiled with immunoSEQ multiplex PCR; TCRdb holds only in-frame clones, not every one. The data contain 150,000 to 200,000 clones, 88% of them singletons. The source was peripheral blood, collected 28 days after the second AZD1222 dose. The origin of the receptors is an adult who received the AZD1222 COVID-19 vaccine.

CDR3 DNA sequence: TGTGCCAGCACTTGGAGCGGGAGCTCTGGGGCCAACGTCCTGACTTTC. The encoded protein is CASTWSGSSGANVLTF. The rearrangement uses TRBV2 and TRBJ2-6; the match to TRBD2 covers 8 bases. Germline CDR1 reads SNHLY; CDR2 reads FYNNEI. Unmatched junction bases numbered 5, after V lost 7 bases and J lost 0 bases. This CDR3 contains 16 residues.

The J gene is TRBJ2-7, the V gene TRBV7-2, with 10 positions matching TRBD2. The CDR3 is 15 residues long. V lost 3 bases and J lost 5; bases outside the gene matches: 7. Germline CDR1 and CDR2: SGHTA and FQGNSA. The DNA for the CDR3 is TGTGCCAGCAGCTTCTCGAGGAGCGGGGGGGACGAGCAGTACTTC. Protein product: CASSFSRSGGDEQYF. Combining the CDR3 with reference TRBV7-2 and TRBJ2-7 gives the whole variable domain GAGVSQSPSNKVTEKGKDVELRCDPISGHTALYWYRQSLGQGLEFLIYFQGNSAPDKSGLPSDRFSAERTGGSVSTLTIQRTQQEDSAVYLCASSFSRSGGDEQYFGPGTRLTVT.

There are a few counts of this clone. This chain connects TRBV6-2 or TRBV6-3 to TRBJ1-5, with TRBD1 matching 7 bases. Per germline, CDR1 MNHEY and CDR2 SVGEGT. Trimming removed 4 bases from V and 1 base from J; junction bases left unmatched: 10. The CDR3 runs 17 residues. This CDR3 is CASSSNQGVGSNQPQHF. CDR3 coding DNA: TGTGCCAGCAGTTCTAATCAGGGGGTAGGGAGCAATCAGCCCCAGCATTTT.

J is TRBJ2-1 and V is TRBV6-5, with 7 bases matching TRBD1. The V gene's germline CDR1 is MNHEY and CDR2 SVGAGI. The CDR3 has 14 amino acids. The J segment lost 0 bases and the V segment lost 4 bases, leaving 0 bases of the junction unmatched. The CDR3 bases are TGTGCCAGCAGTTGGACAGGCTCCTACAATGAGCAGTTCTTC. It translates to CASSWTGSYNEQFF.

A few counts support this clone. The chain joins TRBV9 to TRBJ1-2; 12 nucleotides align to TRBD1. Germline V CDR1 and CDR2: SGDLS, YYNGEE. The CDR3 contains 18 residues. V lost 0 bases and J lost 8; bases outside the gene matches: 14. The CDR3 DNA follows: TGTGCCAGCAGCGTAGATGGTGGGGACAGGGGGCCCTCGCGGGGCTACACCTTC. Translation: CASSVDGGDRGPSRGYTF.